This T cell receptor beta chain is drawn from a study of tumor-infiltrating lymphocytes in primary liver carcinoma. Study details: Enrolled patients were male and female, aged 30 to 69 years.

The roughly 17-31 mg bulk tissue piece was not sorted before simultaneous RNA and DNA extraction. Surgery removed the patients' primary liver carcinoma. Whole-study results and caveats: Blood had a significantly lower top-250-clone fraction than tumors did (p = 0.039).

Production of TCR beta cDNA used around 460 ng total RNA together with a constant-region primer. A slightly modified ARM-PCR protocol with three nested multiplex PCR rounds produced these TCR beta libraries. The first two PCR rounds used TRBV1-TRBV30 forward primers with a C-beta reverse primer, 9 to 11 cycles each. TCRdb re-called the multiplex PCR reads through MiXCR, storing one row per CDR3 protein. The sample yields just under 95,000 distinct CDR3 sequences, approximately 68% seen once. CDR1 and CDR2 from the germline V gene are SQVTM and ANQGSEA. V was shortened by 7 bases and J by 13 bases, with 13 bases between the two germline ends. This CDR3 is 10 amino acids long. Details on this clonotype: The antigen is unknown.

Material: tumor-adjacent normal liver tissue. This TCR came from a man between 40 and 49 years old with primary liver carcinoma and hepatitis B virus infection. V usage is TRBV29-1 and J usage is TRBJ2-2, with D possibly TRBD1 on 6 matching bases. This CDR3 is CSARQGMLFF. Written as DNA, the CDR3 is TGCAGCGCGAGGCAGGGGATGCTGTTTTTT.